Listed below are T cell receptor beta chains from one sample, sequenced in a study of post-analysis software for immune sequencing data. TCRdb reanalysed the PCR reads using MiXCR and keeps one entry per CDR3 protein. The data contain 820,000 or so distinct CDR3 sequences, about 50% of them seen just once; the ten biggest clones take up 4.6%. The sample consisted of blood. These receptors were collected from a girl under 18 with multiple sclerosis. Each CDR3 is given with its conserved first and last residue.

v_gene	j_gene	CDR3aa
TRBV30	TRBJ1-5	CAWSFSGGSQPQHF
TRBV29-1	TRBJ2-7	CSVSPRRSYEQYF
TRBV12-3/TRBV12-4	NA	CASSRGGDRGYEQYF
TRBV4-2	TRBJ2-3	CASSQDLTDTQYF
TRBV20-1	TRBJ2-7	CSARDVLAGVYEQYF
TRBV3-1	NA	CASSHNIGLAGNEQYF
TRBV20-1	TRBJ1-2	CSARDPLHYGYTF
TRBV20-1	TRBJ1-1	CSARGQEGDTEAFF
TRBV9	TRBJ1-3	CASSEGARRGNTIYF
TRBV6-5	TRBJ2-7	CASSYSKASGTSPPEQYF
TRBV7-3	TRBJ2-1	CASSLLSGTRNYNEQFF
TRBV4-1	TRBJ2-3	CASSQGRGASTDTQYF
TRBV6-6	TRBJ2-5	CASSPTTSGEGGEQYF
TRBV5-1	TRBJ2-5	CASSEGAKETQYF
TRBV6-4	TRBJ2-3	CASSESSTDTQYF
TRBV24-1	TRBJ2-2	CATSDLPGTGGTGELFF
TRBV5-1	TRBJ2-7	CASSTGPGTVYEQYF